These T cell receptor beta chains were read from a single sample in a study of identical twins. TCRdb recomputed calls from the 5' RACE reads with MiXCR, one row per CDR3 protein. Here the sample spans about 920,000 distinct CDR3 sequences, about 12% being singletons. This sample was shared with a second study, whose subject was yellow fever vaccine responses in identical twins.

Sequences were obtained from PBMCs. The receptors come from a woman younger than 30 in good health. CDR3s include the opening cysteine and the closing phenylalanine or tryptophan. The order of the fields is D gene, J gene, V gene, clone size, CDR3 DNA, CDR3 protein. D genes are given only for firm matches. Clone size is stated in some rows and not others, as once, few, many or a class when expanded.

TRBD1 | TRBJ1-2 | TRBV10-3 | . | TGTGCCATCAGTGAGTCTCATACCGGGACAGACTATGGCTACACCTTC | CAISESHTGTDYGYTF
. | TRBJ2-1 | TRBV20-1 | . | TGCAGTGCTATCCAAAGCTCCTACAATGAGCAGTTCTTC | CSAIQSSYNEQFF
TRBD1 | TRBJ2-1 | TRBV3-1 | . | TGTGCCAGCAGCCAGCCCCCTGAGGGGACAGGGGGCTCACGAGAGCAGTTCTTC | CASSQPPEGTGGSREQFF
TRBD1 | TRBJ2-3 | TRBV5-1 | . | TGCGCCAGCAGCTTGCAGGGGGCATCAAGAGATACGCAGTATTTT | CASSLQGASRDTQYF
. | TRBJ1-1 | TRBV2 | many | TGTGCCAGCAGTTCCGGTACAGGGTGGGAGAACACTGAAGCTTTCTTT | CASSSGTGWENTEAFF
. | TRBJ2-3 | TRBV27 | few | TGTGCCAGCAGTTTTGCAGGGGTGGCAGATACGCAGTATTTT | CASSFAGVADTQYF
. | TRBJ2-2 | TRBV7-2 | . | TGTGCCAGCAGCTTAGATGGAATCTTGAACACCGGGGAGCTGTTTTTT | CASSLDGILNTGELFF
TRBD1 | TRBJ2-5 | TRBV5-1 | many | TGTGCCAGCAGTTCCGGACAGGGCGGGGAGACCCAGTACTTC | CASSSGQGGETQYF
TRBD1 | TRBJ1-4 | TRBV6-5 | . | TGTGCCAGCAGTTACAGCCTTCCGGGACAGCTGAATGAAAAACTGTTTTTT | CASSYSLPGQLNEKLFF
. | TRBJ2-4 | TRBV12-3/TRBV12-4 | many | TGTGCCAGCAGTTTCAACGAAGGGGCCAAAAACATTCAGTACTTC | CASSFNEGAKNIQYF
TRBD1 | TRBJ1-1 | TRBV6-5 | . | TGTGCCAGCAGTTACTCGAGGGGGCGAACTGAAGCTTTCTTT | CASSYSRGRTEAFF
. | TRBJ1-4 | TRBV12-3/TRBV12-4 | few | TGTGCCAGCACCCTCGGGCTAGATAATGAAAAACTGTTTTTT | CASTLGLDNEKLFF
. | TRBJ2-3 | TRBV18 | few | TGTGCCAGCTCACCCCGAGAGGGCACAGATACGCAGTATTTT | CASSPREGTDTQYF
. | TRBJ2-1 | TRBV9 | . | TGTGCCAGCAGCGTAGAGGGAAGGGACAATGAGCAGTTCTTC | CASSVEGRDNEQFF
. | TRBJ1-5 | TRBV10-3 | many | TGTGCCACCTTGAAAGATGGCAATCAGCCCCAGCATTTT | CATLKDGNQPQHF
. | TRBJ2-7 | TRBV25-1 | . | TGTGCCAGCAGTGAATATGCTGAGCAGTACTTC | CASSEYAEQYF
TRBD2 | TRBJ2-5 | TRBV20-1 | once | TGCAGTGCTAGAGATAGGGTTACTAGCGGGGGACACCAAGAGACCCAGTACTTC | CSARDRVTSGGHQETQYF
. | TRBJ2-7 | TRBV29-1 | many | TGCAGCGTTGGTCAGGGCTCCTACGAGCAGTACTTC | CSVGQGSYEQYF
TRBD2 | TRBJ2-7 | TRBV3-1 | . | TGTGCCAGCAGCCAAGACCCAGCGGGAGGGACGTACGAGCAGTACTTC | CASSQDPAGGTYEQYF
TRBD2 | TRBJ2-1 | TRBV28 | . | TGTGCCAGCAGTTTAAGTAGCGGGAGTGTCTACAATGAGCAGTTCTTC | CASSLSSGSVYNEQFF
TRBD2 | TRBJ2-3 | TRBV3-1 | many | TGTGCCAGCAGCCGAGGACTAGCGGCAGATACGCAGTATTTT | CASSRGLAADTQYF
. | TRBJ1-1 | TRBV7-9 | few | TGTGCCAGCAGCTTCTATCCAAACACTGAAGCTTTCTTT | CASSFYPNTEAFF
. | TRBJ2-2 | TRBV10-3 | many | TGTGCCATCAGTGAGTCCCGGGACATCGAAGCCCTCACCGGGGAGCTGTTTTTT | CAISESRDIEALTGELFF
. | TRBJ1-1 | TRBV3-1 | . | TGTGCCAGCAGCCAAGATTACACCACTGAAGCTTTCTTT | CASSQDYTTEAFF
. | TRBJ1-2 | TRBV18 | . | TGTGCCAGCTCACCTGAGGGGTCGAATAACTATGGCTACACCTTC | CASSPEGSNNYGYTF
. | TRBJ2-1 | TRBV28 | . | TGTGCCAGCAGTTTAGGGGGGAAACGCGATGAGCAGTTCTTC | CASSLGGKRDEQFF
TRBD1 | TRBJ2-3 | TRBV20-1 | few | TGCAGTGCTAGGAGGGACAGGGAAAACACAGATACGCAGTATTTT | CSARRDRENTDTQYF
. | TRBJ2-3 | TRBV11-2 | . | TGTGCCAGCAGCTTCAGTGGCGTTAATAGACCAGGAGATACGCAGTATTTT | CASSFSGVNRPGDTQYF
. | TRBJ2-1 | TRBV7-2 | . | TGTGCCAGCAGCACAGGGTGGGAGCAGTTCTTC | CASSTGWEQFF